These 17 T cell receptor beta chains were all obtained from the same sample, sequenced in a study of blood T cell repertoires in COVID-19. Measured with immunoSEQ multiplex PCR; TCRdb has only the in-frame clones, and not every one. The sample includes 200,000 to 250,000 clones, roughly 88% of them seen just once. The specimen sequenced was peripheral blood. These receptors all come from a man aged 30 to 39 who had recovered from COVID-19.

This clone was observed once. CDR3 in DNA: TGTGCCAGCAGCTTAGGGGGGAGCGGGCAAGAGACCCAGTACTTC. Protein product: CASSLGGSGQETQYF. The chain joins TRBV7-9 to TRBJ2-5; possible D gene TRBD2, 6 bases. Germline CDR1 and CDR2: SEHNR and FQNEAQ (reference sequence). Trimming shortened V by 1 base and J by 2 bases, and 11 bases separated the two germline ends. This CDR3 has 15 residues.

The V and J genes are TRBV6-5 and TRBJ1-5; no clear D. Trimming pared 8 bases from V and 2 bases from J, leaving 10 bases between. This CDR3 comprises 13 residues. CDR1 and CDR2 from the germline V gene are MNHEY and SVGAGI. The CDR3 is CASSTQRNQPQHF. CDR3 in DNA: TGTGCCAGCTCGACACAACGCAATCAGCCCCAGCATTTT.

This clone was seen a single time. This chain connects TRBV18 to TRBJ2-1, with 7 bases aligning to TRBD2. The CDR3 has 14 amino acids. The germline V gene encodes CDR1 KGHSH and CDR2 LQKENI. V gave up 6 bases and J gave up 7 bases; unmatched junction bases: 9. The CDR3 protein is CASSPTGGVNEQFF. The CDR3 DNA reads TGTGCCAGCTCGCCCACTGGGGGGGTAAATGAGCAGTTCTTC. The full variable domain, rest sourced from reference TRBV18 and TRBJ2-1, is NAGVMQNPRHLVRRRGQEARLRCSPMKGHSHVYWYRQLPEEGLKFMVYLQKENIIDESGMPKERFSAEFPKEGPSILRIQQVVRGDSAAYFCASSPTGGVNEQFFGPGTRLTVL.

The chain couples TRBV27 to TRBJ2-7; tentatively, D is TRBD1 (6 bases). Germline CDR1 MNHEY, CDR2 SMNVEV (reference sequence). CDR3 length: 14 residues. V was cut by 3 bases and J by 5 bases, with 14 bases left in between. CDR3 amino acids: CASSFNRETNEQYF. DNA for the CDR3: TGTGCCAGCAGTTTCAACAGGGAAACCAACGAGCAGTACTTC.

This sequence joins TRBV10-1 and TRBJ1-1; tentative D call: TRBD1 (6 bases). From germline, CDR1 is WNHNN and CDR2 SYGVQD (reference sequence). Trimming took off 4 bases at V and 2 bases at J, with 11 bases between the two ends. The CDR3 runs 14 residues. The CDR3 sequence is CASSAYRDNTEAFF. The CDR3 DNA reads TGCGCCAGCAGTGCGTACAGGGACAACACTGAAGCTTTCTTT.

J is TRBJ1-4 and V is TRBV5-1; 9 positions match TRBD1. This CDR3 spans 17 amino acids. Trimming took 2 bases from V and 4 from J; bases not matched to a gene: 9. Germline V lookup: CDR1 SGHRS, CDR2 YFSETQ. The CDR3 sequence is CASSFSGTGNYNEKLFF. The CDR3 DNA sequence: TGCGCCAGCAGCTTTTCCGGGACAGGGAACTATAATGAAAAACTGTTTTTT.

V is TRBV7-7 and J is TRBJ2-1; 11 bases line up with TRBD2. CDR1 and CDR2 from the germline V gene are SSHAT and FNYEAQ (reference sequence). This CDR3 is 17 amino acids long. V lost 5 bases, J lost 4 bases, and 10 bases stayed unmatched. Here the CDR3 reads CASSEVMGLADYNEQFF. The CDR3 DNA is TGTGCCAGCAGCGAAGTCATGGGACTAGCGGATTACAATGAGCAGTTCTTC.

This clone was found once. The gene calls are TRBV6-6 and TRBJ2-3, with D tentatively TRBD2 (6 bases). Looked up from germline, CDR1 is MNHNY and CDR2 is SVGAGI (reference sequence). The CDR3 has 15 amino acids. V lost 3 bases and J lost 6, with 16 bases in between. CDR3 bases: TGTGCCAGCAGTTATAACTTCCTAGCGAGGGATACGCAGTATTTT. It is translated as CASSYNFLARDTQYF.

CDR3 sequence (DNA): TGTGCCAGCAGCCTCGGGACAGGGAGATACACCGGGGAGCTGTTTTTT. Translated, it gives CASSLGTGRYTGELFF. The chain employs TRBV7-9 and TRBJ2-2; 9 nucleotides line up with TRBD1. The CDR3 has 16 amino acids. J was trimmed by 3 bases and V by 5 bases; bases with no gene match: 7. Germline V gene sequence: CDR1 SEHNR, CDR2 FQNEAQ (reference sequence).

The CDR3 loop reads CASSSGQGNSPLHF. In DNA, the CDR3 is TGTGCCAGCAGCTCAGGACAGGGCAATTCACCCCTCCACTTT. This chain connects TRBV6-6 to TRBJ1-6; TRBD1 agrees at 8 bases. Germline V gene lookup returns CDR1 MNHNY and CDR2 SVGAGI (reference sequence). The CDR3 has 14 residues. Losses at the gene ends were 6 bases for V and 7 bases for J; bases not matched to a gene: 5.

The chain couples TRBV11-2 to TRBJ2-7; TRBD2 is a possible D gene (5 bases). This CDR3 has 14 residues. Trimming stripped 1 base from V and 3 bases from J, with 10 bases between. Germline V lookup: CDR1 SGHAT, CDR2 FQNNGV. The CDR3 spells CASSLATEVYEQYF. CDR3 nucleotides: TGTGCCAGCAGCTTAGCGACGGAGGTCTACGAGCAGTACTTC.

This clone has more than one count but fewer than ten. The chain employs TRBV12-3 or TRBV12-4 and TRBJ2-7; 10 nucleotides line up with TRBD2. The CDR3 contains 13 residues. J lost 9 bases, V lost 6 bases, and 8 bases had no gene match. The CDR3 here is CASSTGLAERQYF. DNA of the CDR3: TGTGCCAGCAGCACCGGACTAGCGGAGAGGCAGTACTTC.

V usage is TRBV5-1 and J usage is TRBJ1-6; 8 nucleotides align to TRBD1. Germline-derived CDR1 and CDR2 are SGHRS and YFSETQ. The ends lost 3 bases at V and 1 base at J; junction bases unmatched: 6. There are 17 residues in the CDR3. The CDR3 sequence is CASSSGTGGSYNSPLHF. DNA for the CDR3: TGCGCCAGCAGCTCCGGGACAGGCGGGTCCTATAATTCACCCCTCCACTTT.

The chain has TRBV2 and TRBJ1-2; D might be TRBD1 (5 bases). The CDR3 runs to 15 residues. V gave up 8 bases and J gave up 7 bases, with 23 bases separating them. Germline values: CDR1 SNHLY, CDR2 FYNNEI. The CDR3: CASRPTARAPSGYTF. In nucleotides, the CDR3 is TGTGCCAGCCGCCCGACGGCCAGGGCCCCATCTGGCTACACCTTC.

This clone was detected only a few times. The J gene is TRBJ1-1, the V gene TRBV5-4, with 12 bases fitting TRBD1. Germline-derived CDR1 and CDR2 are SGHNT and YYREEE (reference sequence). The CDR3 is 16 amino acids. V gave up 0 bases and J gave up 10 bases; unmatched junction bases: 10. The CDR3 DNA reads TGTGCCAGCAGCTTGGAGCCCGGGACAGGGGGCGGAACAGCTTTCTTT. This encodes CASSLEPGTGGGTAFF.

CDR3 in DNA: TGTGCCAGCAGCCAAGATCATTGGTACCGAGGAACTGAAGCTTTCTTT. It specifies CASSQDHWYRGTEAFF. The chain carries TRBV3-1 (or the pseudogene TRBV3-2) and TRBJ1-1; D unresolved. The CDR3 length is 16 residues. Germline V gene data show CDR1 as LGHDT and CDR2 as YNNKEL (reference sequence). The germline V and J ends were trimmed by 0 bases and 5 bases, with 16 bases remaining between them.

The V call is TRBV3-1 (or the pseudogene TRBV3-2), the J call TRBJ2-5; D gene uncertain. The CDR3 contains 15 residues. The V gene's germline CDR1 is LGHDT and CDR2 YNNKEL (reference sequence). The V gene lost 1 base and the J gene lost 5 bases, with 14 bases spanning the gap. CDR3 DNA sequence: TGTGCCAGCAGCCAAGCTGGGTCAGGTCCGGAGACCCAGTACTTC. Amino acid sequence: CASSQAGSGPETQYF.